These 29 T cell receptor beta chains were sequenced from one sample in a study of OX40 agonist ivuxolimab in advanced cancers. Profiled with immunoSEQ multiplex PCR; TCRdb holds only in-frame clones, not every one. Of about 93,000 clones in the sample, around 90% were seen once. The input for sequencing was CD4+ or CD8+ T cells sorted from blood, taken in a trial of the OX40 agonist ivuxolimab. Receptor source: an adult with an advanced solid tumor such as melanoma, head and neck, liver or kidney cancer.

This clone showed up just a few times. The chain combines TRBV6-5 with TRBJ1-2; D is possibly TRBD1 (5 bases). The CDR3 runs 13 residues. V was pared by 11 bases and J by 1 base, with 14 bases between. Germline CDR1 and CDR2: MNHEY and SVGAGI. The CDR3 DNA is TGTGCCGGGAGGGACGGAGTTAACTATGGCTACACCTTC. This sequence encodes CAGRDGVNYGYTF.

The CDR3 region has the DNA TGCGCCAGCAGCCTTCGGACACTTAACACCGGGGAGCTGTTTTTT. Its protein product is CASSLRTLNTGELFF. The chain couples TRBV4-1 to TRBJ2-2; TRBD1 is a possible D gene (5 bases). The CDR3 is 15 residues long. Germline V gene data show CDR1 as MGHRA and CDR2 as YSYEKL. The V gene lost 4 bases and the J gene lost 2 bases, with 11 bases spanning the gap.

The genes are TRBV6-5 and TRBJ1-4, with 11 bases matching TRBD1. V shed 9 bases, J shed 8 bases, and the junction held 11 bases outside the gene matches. The CDR3 extends over 15 amino acids. From germline, CDR1 is MNHEY and CDR2 SVGAGI. The CDR3 region has the DNA TGTGCCAGTAGGGGACAGGGGGTGTGGTACGAAAAACTGTTTTTT. It codes for CASRGQGVWYEKLFF.

This clone appeared a single time. The V and J genes are TRBV7-9 and TRBJ2-1, with 12 bases fitting TRBD1. The CDR3 has 13 amino acids. After removal of 9 bases from V and 7 bases from J, the junction contained 4 bases not matched to a gene. Germline CDR1 SEHNR, CDR2 FQNEAQ (reference sequence). CDR3 in amino acids: CARGGQGANEQFF. The CDR3 DNA is TGTGCCAGAGGGGGACAGGGGGCAAATGAGCAGTTCTTC. The full variable domain, its missing parts supplied by reference TRBV7-9 and TRBJ2-1, is DTGVSQNPRHKITKRGQNVTFRCDPISEHNRLYWYRQTLGQGPEFLTYFQNEAQLEKSRLLSDRFSAERPKGSFSTLEIQRTEQGDSAMYLCARGGQGANEQFFGPGTRLTVL.

The rearrangement joins TRBV11-3 to TRBJ2-1; 7 nucleotides agree with TRBD2. V shed 5 bases, J shed 7 bases, and the junction held 14 bases outside the gene matches. The germline V gene encodes CDR1 SGHNT and CDR2 YENEEA. This CDR3 contains 16 residues. CDR3: CASSRGASGPGNEQFF. The CDR3 DNA is TGTGCCAGCAGCCGAGGGGCTAGCGGACCGGGGAATGAGCAGTTCTTC.

The rearrangement uses TRBV2 and TRBJ1-2; perhaps TRBD1 as D (5 bases). Germline CDR1 and CDR2: SNHLY and FYNNEI. Trimming pared 5 bases from V and 8 bases from J, leaving 15 bases between. The length of the CDR3 is 13 residues. For the CDR3, the DNA is TGTGCCAGCAGTCCTGGGGCGCGTTACGGCTACACCTTC. Encoded protein: CASSPGARYGYTF.

CDR3 region: CASSLAGPGEQYF. The CDR3 DNA reads TGTGCCAGCAGCTTGGCAGGGCCCGGGGAGCAGTACTTC. V usage is TRBV5-5 and J usage is TRBJ2-7; TRBD1 is a possible D gene (5 bases). The CDR3 length is 13 residues. Trimming cost V 0 bases and J 7 bases, with 11 bases left between them. The germline CDR1 and CDR2 sequences are SGHKS and YYEKEE (reference sequence).

The chain joins TRBV5-1 to TRBJ1-4; D is perhaps TRBD1 (6 bases). The V gene lost 4 bases and the J gene lost 4 bases, with 20 bases spanning the gap. Germline V gene data show CDR1 as SGHRS and CDR2 as YFSETQ. CDR3 size: 17 residues. In nucleotides, the CDR3 is TGCGCCAGCAGCCCCGGGAGGTCAACAGGGATTAATGAAAAACTGTTTTTT. Amino acid sequence: CASSPGRSTGINEKLFF.

J is TRBJ1-4 and V is TRBV5-1, with D tentatively TRBD1 (5 bases). The V gene lost 5 bases and the J gene lost 5 bases, with 10 bases spanning the gap. Looked up from germline, CDR1 is SGHRS and CDR2 is YFSETQ. CDR3 length: 13 residues. CDR3 nucleotide sequence: TGCGCCAGCAGTCGGGACCTGAATGAAAAACTGTTTTTT. Translated: CASSRDLNEKLFF. The entire variable domain, with the rest obtained from reference TRBV5-1 and TRBJ1-4, is as follows: KAGVTQTPRYLIKTRGQQVTLSCSPISGHRSVSWYQQTPGQGLQFLFEYFSETQRNKGNFPGRFSGRQFSNSRSEMNVSTLELGDSALYLCASSRDLNEKLFFGSGTQLSVL.

The rearrangement joins TRBV5-1 to TRBJ2-3, with D possibly TRBD1 on 6 matching bases. The CDR3 contains 13 residues. Deletions cut 4 bases from V and 3 bases from J, with 9 bases between. The V gene's germline CDR1 is SGHRS and CDR2 YFSETQ. CDR3 DNA: TGCGCCAGCAGCCTAGGGACAACAGATACGCAGTATTTT. Translated, it gives CASSLGTTDTQYF.

The chain recombines TRBV7-3 with TRBJ2-6; no firm D call. This CDR3 contains 14 residues. Deletions cut 2 bases from V and 6 bases from J, with 8 bases between. Germline V CDR1 and CDR2: SGHTA, FQGTGA. CDR3 sequence (DNA): TGTGCCAGCAGCTTAGACCCGATGGCCAACGTCCTGACTTTC. Encoded protein: CASSLDPMANVLTF. The full variable domain, in which reference TRBV7-3 and TRBJ2-6 provide the parts outside the CDR3, is GAGVSQTPSNKVTEKGKYVELRCDPISGHTALYWYRQSLGQGPEFLIYFQGTGAADDSGLPNDRFFAVRPEGSVSTLKIQRTERGDSAVYLCASSLDPMANVLTFGAGSRLTVL.

This clone was observed a handful of times. The V gene is TRBV30, the J gene TRBJ2-1; maybe TRBD1 (5 bases). Trimming cost V 4 bases and J 15 bases, with 16 bases left between them. The CDR3 has 11 residues. Germline loops: CDR1 GTSNPN, CDR2 SVGIG (reference sequence). The CDR3 loop reads CAWTVGRAPFF. The DNA of the CDR3 is TGTGCCTGGACCGTGGGCAGGGCTCCGTTCTTC.

The chain joins TRBV7-2 to TRBJ1-2, with 9 bases that match TRBD1. The CDR3 spans 16 residues. Germline V lookup: CDR1 SGHTA, CDR2 FQGNSA. Trimming cost V 2 bases and J 7 bases; bases outside gene matches: 11. CDR3 protein: CASSLSWRQGESGYTF. In nucleotides, the CDR3 is TGTGCCAGCAGCTTATCTTGGAGACAGGGGGAAAGTGGCTACACCTTC. Combining the CDR3 with reference TRBV7-2 and TRBJ1-2 gives the whole variable domain GAGVSQSPSNKVTEKGKDVELRCDPISGHTALYWYRQSLGQGLEFLIYFQGNSAPDKSGLPSDRFSAERTGGSVSTLTIQRTQQEDSAVYLCASSLSWRQGESGYTFGSGTRLTVV.

The J gene is TRBJ1-1, the V gene TRBV6-1, with D perhaps matching TRBD1 (6 bases). The CDR3 extends over 13 amino acids. The V gene's germline CDR1 is MNHNS and CDR2 SASEGT. V was trimmed by 6 bases and J by 5 bases, leaving 13 bases between them. The CDR3 coding sequence is TGTGCCAGCAGGGTGGGGACATGGACTGAAGCTTTCTTT. It translates to CASRVGTWTEAFF.

This rearrangement joins TRBV23-1 to TRBJ2-5, with D perhaps TRBD1 (7 bases). TRBV23-1 is known as an ORF, though its function is uncertain. V shed 2 bases and J shed 5 bases, with 21 bases lying between them. The CDR3 is made up of 17 amino acids. CDR3 loop: CASSQGGVRGGGETQYF. CDR3 sequence (DNA): TGCGCCAGCAGTCAAGGAGGGGTTAGAGGAGGGGGCGAGACCCAGTACTTC.

This chain joins TRBV5-1 and TRBJ2-5; TRBD2 matches 9 bases. The CDR3 is made up of 16 amino acids. The germline CDR1 and CDR2 sequences are SGHRS and YFSETQ. V lost 4 bases, J lost 1 base, and 8 bases stayed unmatched. CDR3 coding DNA: TGCGCCAGCAGCACCCAACTAGCGGGCGGCCAAGAGACCCAGTACTTC. This encodes CASSTQLAGGQETQYF.

CDR3: CASSALGAQLSYEQYF. Here the CDR3 DNA reads TGTGCCAGTAGTGCCCTAGGGGCTCAGCTCTCCTACGAGCAGTACTTC. This chain uses TRBV19 with TRBJ2-7; D is possibly TRBD1 (5 bases). The CDR3 has 16 amino acids. The V and J ends lost 5 bases and 0 bases respectively, with 17 bases between them. Germline V CDR1 and CDR2: LNHDA, SQIVND (reference sequence).

The rearrangement uses TRBV5-1 and TRBJ2-1, with a tentative D call TRBD2 (6 bases). V gave up 2 bases and J gave up 0 bases, with 6 bases separating them. Germline V gene data show CDR1 as SGHRS and CDR2 as YFSETQ. CDR3 length equals 14 residues. The CDR3 bases are TGCGCCAGCAGCTTAGCGGGCTCCTACAATGAGCAGTTCTTC. Its protein is CASSLAGSYNEQFF.

V and J are TRBV30 and TRBJ1-2; D is uncertain. The germline V gene encodes CDR1 GTSNPN and CDR2 SVGIG (reference sequence). The ends were cut back, 3 bases at V and 7 bases at J, with 18 bases in the middle. This CDR3 comprises 14 residues. The CDR3 sequence: CAWSFLGEAGGYTF. The CDR3 DNA sequence: TGTGCCTGGAGCTTCCTCGGGGAAGCGGGTGGCTACACCTTC.

The chain links TRBV2 to TRBJ2-7, with D tentatively TRBD2 (6 bases). This CDR3 region has 15 residues. The germline gives CDR1 SNHLY, CDR2 FYNNEI. The V end was cut by 8 bases, the J end by 1 base, with 18 bases between. The CDR3 region has the DNA TGTGCCAGCTTAAGTTCCGGGACTGCATCCTACGAGCAGTACTTC. This gives the protein CASLSSGTASYEQYF.

The J gene is TRBJ1-6, the V gene TRBV27; 9 bases agree with TRBD1. The length of the CDR3 is 14 residues. CDR1 is MNHEY and CDR2 is SMNVEV in the germline V gene (reference sequence). After removal of 5 bases from V and 9 bases from J, the junction contained 5 bases not matched to a gene. The CDR3 region is CASSPDRGTSPLHF. The CDR3 DNA reads TGTGCCAGCAGTCCAGACAGGGGGACTTCACCCCTCCACTTT.

The V call is TRBV6-5, the J call TRBJ1-1; 9 positions agree with TRBD1. Germline V lookup: CDR1 MNHEY, CDR2 SVGAGI. The V segment lost 5 bases and the J segment 4 bases; nucleotides outside the gene matches: 5. This CDR3 comprises 14 residues. CDR3 DNA: TGTGCCAGCAGTACAGGGGGCGCGGGCACTGAAGCTTTCTTT. Protein: CASSTGGAGTEAFF.

The chain employs TRBV5-3 and TRBJ1-2, with D maybe TRBD1 (6 bases). TRBV5-3 is an ORF, with its function uncertain. The CDR3 length is 15 residues. Deletions cut 8 bases from V and 4 bases from J, with 21 bases between. The CDR3 loop is CASTLSGGFGYGYTF. The CDR3 region has the DNA TGTGCCAGCACTTTGAGCGGGGGCTTCGGCTATGGCTACACCTTC.

Remarks on this clone: A junction boundary mismatches the germline segment, possibly from a read error. The chain couples TRBV7-7 to TRBJ2-5, with D tentatively TRBD2 (6 bases). The V gene's germline CDR1 is SSHAT and CDR2 FNYEAQ (reference sequence). The CDR3 is made up of 15 amino acids. In nucleotides, the CDR3 is TGTGCTAGCAGCTACGCCGGGACTGCTGGGGAGACCCAGTACTTC. This translates into CASSYAGTAGETQYF. The entire variable domain, with the rest obtained from reference TRBV7-7 and TRBJ2-5, is as follows: GAGVSQSPRYKVTKRGQDVTLRCDPISSHATLYWYQQALGQGPEFLTYFNYEAQPDKSGLPSDRFSAERPEGSISTLTIQRTEQRDSAMYRCASSYAGTAGETQYFGPGTRLLVL.

This chain links TRBV5-1 with TRBJ1-4; tentative D call: TRBD1 (6 bases). V was shortened by 4 bases and J by 0 bases, with 10 bases between the two germline ends. The CDR3 sequence is 15 residues long. Looked up from germline, CDR1 is SGHRS and CDR2 is YFSETQ. CDR3 in amino acids: CASSTTGSTNEKLFF. As DNA, the CDR3 is TGCGCCAGCAGCACTACAGGGTCAACTAATGAAAAACTGTTTTTT.

The rearrangement uses TRBV2 and TRBJ1-5; D is ambiguous. The CDR3 is made up of 14 amino acids. Germline V CDR1 and CDR2: SNHLY, FYNNEI. V lost 3 bases and J lost 3, with 9 bases in between. This CDR3 is CASSDPADNQPQHF. In DNA form, the CDR3 reads TGTGCCAGCAGTGACCCGGCGGACAATCAGCCCCAGCATTTT.

CDR3: CSVVKRAGYTEAFF. The CDR3 nucleotides are TGCAGCGTTGTCAAGAGGGCAGGGTACACTGAAGCTTTCTTT. V is TRBV29-1 and J is TRBJ1-1; D might be TRBD1 (5 bases). The V end was cut by 4 bases, the J end by 3 bases, with 15 bases between. Germline V CDR1 and CDR2: SQVTM, ANQGSEA. CDR3 length equals 14 residues.

The chain employs TRBV7-3 and TRBJ2-7, with D unclear. The CDR3 covers 13 residues. V was clipped by 5 bases and J by 4 bases, with 12 bases between them. Per germline, CDR1 SGHTA and CDR2 FQGTGA. The CDR3 protein is CASSPQFSYEQYF. Here the CDR3 DNA reads TGTGCCAGCAGCCCGCAATTTTCATACGAGCAGTACTTC.

The chain employs TRBV6-1 and TRBJ1-5; perhaps TRBD1 as D (6 bases). The CDR3 is 16 amino acids. V lost 1 base, J lost 7 bases, and 17 bases lay in between. Germline CDR1 MNHNS, CDR2 SASEGT. The CDR3 reads CASSEDRTGTSQPQHF. CDR3 DNA: TGTGCCAGCAGTGAAGATCGAACAGGGACGTCGCAGCCCCAGCATTTT.